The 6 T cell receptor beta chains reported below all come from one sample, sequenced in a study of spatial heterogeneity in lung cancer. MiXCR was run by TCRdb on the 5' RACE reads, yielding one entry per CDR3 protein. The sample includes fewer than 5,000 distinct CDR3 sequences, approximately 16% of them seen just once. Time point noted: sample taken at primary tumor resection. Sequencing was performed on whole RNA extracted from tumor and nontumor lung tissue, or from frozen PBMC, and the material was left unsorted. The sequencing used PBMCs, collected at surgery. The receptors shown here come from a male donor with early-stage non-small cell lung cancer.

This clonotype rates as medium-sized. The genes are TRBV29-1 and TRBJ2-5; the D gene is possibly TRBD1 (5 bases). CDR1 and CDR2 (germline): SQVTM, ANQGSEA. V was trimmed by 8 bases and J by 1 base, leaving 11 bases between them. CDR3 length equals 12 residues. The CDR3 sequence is CSSWQGQETQYF. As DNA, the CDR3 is TGCAGCTCCTGGCAGGGCCAAGAGACCCAGTACTTC.

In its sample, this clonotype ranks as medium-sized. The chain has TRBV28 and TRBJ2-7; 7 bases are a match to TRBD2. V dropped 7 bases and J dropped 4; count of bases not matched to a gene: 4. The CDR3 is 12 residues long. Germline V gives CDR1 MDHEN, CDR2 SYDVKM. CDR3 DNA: TGTGCCAGCAACGTCGGGGGGTACGAGCAGTACTTC. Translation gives CASNVGGYEQYF.

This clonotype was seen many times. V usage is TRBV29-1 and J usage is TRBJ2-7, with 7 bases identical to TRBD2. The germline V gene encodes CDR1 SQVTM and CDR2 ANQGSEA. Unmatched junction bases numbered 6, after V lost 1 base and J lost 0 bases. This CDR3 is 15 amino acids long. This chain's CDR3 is CSVEGGSLSSYEQYF. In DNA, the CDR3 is TGCAGCGTTGAAGGCGGGAGCCTTTCCTCCTACGAGCAGTACTTC.

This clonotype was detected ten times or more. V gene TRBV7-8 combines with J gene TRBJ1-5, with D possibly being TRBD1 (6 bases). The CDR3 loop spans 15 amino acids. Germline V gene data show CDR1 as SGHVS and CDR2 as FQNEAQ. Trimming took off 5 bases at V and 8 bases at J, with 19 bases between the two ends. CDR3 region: CASSRGPTYVEPQHF. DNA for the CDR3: TGTGCCAGCAGCCGGGGGCCGACTTATGTCGAGCCCCAGCATTTT.

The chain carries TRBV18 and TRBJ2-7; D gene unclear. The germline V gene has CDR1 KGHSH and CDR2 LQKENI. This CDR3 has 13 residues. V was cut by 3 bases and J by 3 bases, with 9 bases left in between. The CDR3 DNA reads TGTGCCAGCTCACCCCCCCTAGTCTACGAGCAGTACTTC. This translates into CASSPPLVYEQYF.

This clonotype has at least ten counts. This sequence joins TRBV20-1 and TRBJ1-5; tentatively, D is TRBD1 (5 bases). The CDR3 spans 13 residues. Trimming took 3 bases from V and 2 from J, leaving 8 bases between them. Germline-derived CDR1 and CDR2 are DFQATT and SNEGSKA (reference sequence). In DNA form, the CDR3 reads TGCAGTGCTAGGGGGCAGGGCAATCAGCCCCAGCATTTT. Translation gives CSARGQGNQPQHF.